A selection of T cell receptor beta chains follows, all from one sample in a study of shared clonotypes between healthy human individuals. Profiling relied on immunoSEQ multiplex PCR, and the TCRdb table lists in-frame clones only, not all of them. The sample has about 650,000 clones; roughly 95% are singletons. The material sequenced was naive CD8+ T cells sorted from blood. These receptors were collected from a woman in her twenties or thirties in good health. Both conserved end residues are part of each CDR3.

CDR3: CASSYGSAGNTIYF; V: TRBV6-6; J: TRBJ1-3
CDR3: CASSSSLQNGNQETQYF; V: TRBV7-2; J: TRBJ2-5
CDR3: CASSLGLAGDEQFF; V: TRBV7-6; J: TRBJ2-1
CDR3: CASSEPGRGIYEQYF; V: TRBV2; J: TRBJ2-7
CDR3: CASSLMGQGLFDEQFF; V: TRBV5-1; J: TRBJ2-1
CDR3: CASRRRDSSAQFF; V: TRBV28; J: TRBJ2-1
CDR3: CASSELSGGGTDTQYF; V: TRBV25-1; J: TRBJ2-3
CDR3: CASSVDGTGKPYEQYF; V: TRBV9; J: TRBJ2-7
CDR3: CASSYSAGEQYF; V: TRBV6-6; J: TRBJ2-7
CDR3: CASSLTGTYNEQFF; V: TRBV7-2; J: TRBJ2-1
CDR3: CASSLKLAGYNEQFF; V: TRBV27; J: TRBJ2-1
CDR3: CATTSPGQGDTQYF; V: TRBV15; J: TRBJ2-3
CDR3: CASSTPRPVSGSYEQYF; V: TRBV19; J: TRBJ2-7
CDR3: CASSDSTGGWSDTQYF; V: TRBV6-4; J: TRBJ2-3
CDR3: CASSAIFGTSSSYNEQFF; V: TRBV25-1; J: TRBJ2-1
CDR3: CASSLRESYEQYF; V: TRBV5-4; J: TRBJ2-7
CDR3: CATPERGLAGYEQYF; V: TRBV28; J: TRBJ2-7
CDR3: CATRTGSQPQHF; V: TRBV27; J: TRBJ1-5
CDR3: CASSLLGFAGEGDTEAFF; V: TRBV28; J: TRBJ1-1
CDR3: CASSAGTSAPYEQYF; V: TRBV7-2; J: TRBJ2-7
CDR3: CASSIYLDREAFF; V: TRBV19; J: TRBJ1-1
CDR3: CASSLGTGINGYTF; V: TRBV27; J: TRBJ1-2
CDR3: CASRGPWDTEAFF; V: TRBV10-2; J: TRBJ1-1
CDR3: CASSSLATSSYEQYF; V: TRBV7-2; J: TRBJ2-7
CDR3: CASSFSASGIFYNEQFF; V: TRBV5-6; J: TRBJ2-1
CDR3: CASSIDRGGGQPQHF; V: TRBV19; J: TRBJ1-5
CDR3: CASSVNGRNYEQYF; V: TRBV7-3; J: TRBJ2-7
CDR3: CASSDPAGPTVFDYEQYF; V: TRBV6-1; J: TRBJ2-7
CDR3: CASRYSGSSYEQYF; V: TRBV28; J: TRBJ2-7
CDR3: CASSQVGWGQYF; V: TRBV4-1; J: TRBJ2-3
CDR3: CASAEGWTGVEKLFF; V: TRBV6-5; J: TRBJ1-4
CDR3: CASSLGIRGSEQYF; V: TRBV13; J: TRBJ2-7
CDR3: CATSLLVGGHEQYF; V: TRBV15; J: TRBJ2-7
CDR3: CASSYGLELNEQFF; V: TRBV6-5; J: TRBJ2-1
CDR3: CASSLASNQPQHF; V: TRBV5-1; J: TRBJ1-5
CDR3: CASSEQGPQVSYEQYF; V: TRBV28; J: TRBJ2-7